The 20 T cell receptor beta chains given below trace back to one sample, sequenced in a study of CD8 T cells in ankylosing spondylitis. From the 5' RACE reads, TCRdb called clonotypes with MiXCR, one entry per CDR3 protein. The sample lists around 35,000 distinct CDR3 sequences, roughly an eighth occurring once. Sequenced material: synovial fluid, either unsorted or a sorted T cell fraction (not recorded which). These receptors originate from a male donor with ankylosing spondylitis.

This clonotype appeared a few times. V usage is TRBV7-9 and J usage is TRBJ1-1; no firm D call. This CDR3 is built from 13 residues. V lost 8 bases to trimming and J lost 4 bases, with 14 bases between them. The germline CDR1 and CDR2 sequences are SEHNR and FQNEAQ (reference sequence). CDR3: CASGTLRGTEAFF. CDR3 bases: TGTGCCAGCGGAACACTTCGAGGCACTGAAGCTTTCTTT.

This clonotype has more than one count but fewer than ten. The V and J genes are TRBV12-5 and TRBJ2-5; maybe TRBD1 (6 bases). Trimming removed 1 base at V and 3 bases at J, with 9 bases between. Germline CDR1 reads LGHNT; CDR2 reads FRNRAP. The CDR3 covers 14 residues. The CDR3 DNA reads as TGTGCTAGTGGTTTGGGGACAGTAAAAGAGACCCAGTACTTC. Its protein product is CASGLGTVKETQYF. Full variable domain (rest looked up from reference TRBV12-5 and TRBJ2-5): DARVTQTPRHKVTEMGQEVTMRCQPILGHNTVFWYRQTMMQGLELLAYFRNRAPLDDSGMPKDRFSAEMPDATLATLKIQPSEPRDSAVYFCASGLGTVKETQYFGPGTRLLVL.

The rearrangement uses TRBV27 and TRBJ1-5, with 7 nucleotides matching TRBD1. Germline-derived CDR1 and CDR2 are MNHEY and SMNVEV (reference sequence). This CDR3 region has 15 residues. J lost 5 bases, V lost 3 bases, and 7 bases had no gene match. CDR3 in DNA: TGTGCCAGCAGTTTTGGCAGGGGGTCAGATCAGCCCCAGCATTTT. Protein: CASSFGRGSDQPQHF.

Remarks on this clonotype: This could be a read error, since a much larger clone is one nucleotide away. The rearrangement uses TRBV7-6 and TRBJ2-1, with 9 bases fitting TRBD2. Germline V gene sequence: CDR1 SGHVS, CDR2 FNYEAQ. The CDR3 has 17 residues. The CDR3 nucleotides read TGTGCCAGCAGCTTAGCTGTAGCGGGAGAAGCCTACAGTGAGCAGTTCTTC. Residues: CASSLAVAGEAYSEQFF.

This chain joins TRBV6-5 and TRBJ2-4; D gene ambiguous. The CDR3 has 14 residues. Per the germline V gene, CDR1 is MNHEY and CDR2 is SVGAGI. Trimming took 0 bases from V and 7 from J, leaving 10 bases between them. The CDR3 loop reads CASSYSTGYNIQYF. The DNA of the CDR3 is TGTGCCAGCAGTTACTCGACCGGGTATAACATTCAGTACTTC.

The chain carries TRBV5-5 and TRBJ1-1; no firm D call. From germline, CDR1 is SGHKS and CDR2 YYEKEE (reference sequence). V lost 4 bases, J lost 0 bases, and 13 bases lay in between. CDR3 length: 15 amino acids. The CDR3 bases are TGTGCCAGCAGCCTAATCATAATAATGAACACTGAAGCTTTCTTT. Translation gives CASSLIIIMNTEAFF.

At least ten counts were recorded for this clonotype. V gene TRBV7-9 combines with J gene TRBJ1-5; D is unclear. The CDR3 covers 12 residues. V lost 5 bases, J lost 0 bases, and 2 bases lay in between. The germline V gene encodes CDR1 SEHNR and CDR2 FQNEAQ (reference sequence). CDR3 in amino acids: CASSVSNQPQHF. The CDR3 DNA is TGTGCCAGCAGCGTTAGCAATCAGCCCCAGCATTTT.

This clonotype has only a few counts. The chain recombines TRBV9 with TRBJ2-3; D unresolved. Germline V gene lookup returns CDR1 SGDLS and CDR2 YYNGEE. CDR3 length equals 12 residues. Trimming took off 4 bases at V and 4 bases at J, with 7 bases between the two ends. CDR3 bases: TGTGCCAGCAGCCGATCCCCAGATACGCAGTATTTT. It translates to CASSRSPDTQYF.

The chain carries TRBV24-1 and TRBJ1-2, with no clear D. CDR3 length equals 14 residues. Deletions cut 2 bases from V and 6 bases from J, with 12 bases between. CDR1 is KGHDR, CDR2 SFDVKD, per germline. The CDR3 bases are TGTGCCACCAGTGATTCAGACATTGAACATGGCTACACCTTC. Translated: CATSDSDIEHGYTF.

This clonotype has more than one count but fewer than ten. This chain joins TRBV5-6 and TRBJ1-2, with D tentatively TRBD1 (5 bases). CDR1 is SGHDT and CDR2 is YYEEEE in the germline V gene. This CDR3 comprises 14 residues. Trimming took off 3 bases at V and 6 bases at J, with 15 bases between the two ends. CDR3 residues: CASSYFSGQNGYTF. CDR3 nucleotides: TGTGCCAGCAGCTATTTTTCGGGGCAGAATGGCTACACCTTC.

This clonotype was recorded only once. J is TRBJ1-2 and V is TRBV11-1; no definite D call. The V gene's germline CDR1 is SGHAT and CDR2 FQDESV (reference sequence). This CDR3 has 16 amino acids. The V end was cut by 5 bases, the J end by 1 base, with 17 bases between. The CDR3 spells CASSALPWGVNYGYTF. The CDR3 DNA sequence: TGTGCCAGCAGCGCCCTGCCGTGGGGAGTTAACTATGGCTACACCTTC.

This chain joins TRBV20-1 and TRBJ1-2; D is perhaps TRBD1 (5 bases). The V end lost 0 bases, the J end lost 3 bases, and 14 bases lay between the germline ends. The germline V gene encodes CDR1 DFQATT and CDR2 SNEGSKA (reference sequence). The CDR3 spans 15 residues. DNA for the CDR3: TGCAGTGCTAGAGAAGGCTCTGGGGCGCACTATGGCTACACCTTC. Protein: CSAREGSGAHYGYTF.

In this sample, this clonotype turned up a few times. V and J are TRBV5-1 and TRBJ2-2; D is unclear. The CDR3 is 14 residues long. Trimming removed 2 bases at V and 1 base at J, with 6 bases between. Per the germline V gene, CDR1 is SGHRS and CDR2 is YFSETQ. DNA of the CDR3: TGCGCCAGCAGCTTATTTGGGAACACCGGGGAGCTGTTTTTT. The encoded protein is CASSLFGNTGELFF.

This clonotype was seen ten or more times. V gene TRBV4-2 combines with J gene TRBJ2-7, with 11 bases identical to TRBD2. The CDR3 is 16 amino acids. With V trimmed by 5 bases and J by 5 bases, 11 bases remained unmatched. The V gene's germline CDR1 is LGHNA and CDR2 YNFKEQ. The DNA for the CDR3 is TGTGCCAGCAGCGGAGACCCTAGCGGGGGGTTCAACGAGCAGTACTTC. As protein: CASSGDPSGGFNEQYF.

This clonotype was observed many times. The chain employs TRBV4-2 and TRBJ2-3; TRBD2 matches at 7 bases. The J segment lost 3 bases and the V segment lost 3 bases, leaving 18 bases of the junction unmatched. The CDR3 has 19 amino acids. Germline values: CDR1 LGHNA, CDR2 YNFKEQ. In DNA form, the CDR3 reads TGTGCCAGCAGCCACGGTTTTACTAGAACTAGCGAAGGAACAGATACGCAGTATTTT. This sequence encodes CASSHGFTRTSEGTDTQYF.

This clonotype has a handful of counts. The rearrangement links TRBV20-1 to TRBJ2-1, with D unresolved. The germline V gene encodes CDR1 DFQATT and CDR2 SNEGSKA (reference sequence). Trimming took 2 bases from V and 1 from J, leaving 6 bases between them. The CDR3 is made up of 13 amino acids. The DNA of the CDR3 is TGCAGTGCTAGATGGCCGTCCTACAATGAGCAGTTCTTC. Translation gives CSARWPSYNEQFF.

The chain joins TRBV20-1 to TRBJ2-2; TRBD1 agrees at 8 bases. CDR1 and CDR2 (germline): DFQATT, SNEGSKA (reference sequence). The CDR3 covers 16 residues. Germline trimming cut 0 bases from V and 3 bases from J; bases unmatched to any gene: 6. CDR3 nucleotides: TGCAGTGCTAGAGAAGGGGCAGGGGGCGACACCGGGGAGCTGTTTTTT. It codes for CSAREGAGGDTGELFF.

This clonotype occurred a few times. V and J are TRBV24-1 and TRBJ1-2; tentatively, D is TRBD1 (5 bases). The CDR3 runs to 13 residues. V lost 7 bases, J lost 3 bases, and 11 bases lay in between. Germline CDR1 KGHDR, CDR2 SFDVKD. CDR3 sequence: CATRAGGDYGYTF. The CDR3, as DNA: TGTGCCACCAGGGCTGGGGGAGACTATGGCTACACCTTC.

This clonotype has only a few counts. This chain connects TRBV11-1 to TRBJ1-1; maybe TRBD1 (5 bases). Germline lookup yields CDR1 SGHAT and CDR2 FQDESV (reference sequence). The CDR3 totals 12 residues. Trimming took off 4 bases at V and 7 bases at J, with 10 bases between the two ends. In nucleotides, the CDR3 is TGTGCCAGCAGCTCGGGACCGCTTGAAGCTTTCTTT. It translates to CASSSGPLEAFF.

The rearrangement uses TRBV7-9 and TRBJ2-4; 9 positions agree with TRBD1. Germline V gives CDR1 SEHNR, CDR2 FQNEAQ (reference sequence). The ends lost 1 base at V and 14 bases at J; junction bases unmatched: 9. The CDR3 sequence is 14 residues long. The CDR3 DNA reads TGTGCCAGCAGCTTAGGGCCAAGGGACAGGGTTAAGTACTTC. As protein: CASSLGPRDRVKYF. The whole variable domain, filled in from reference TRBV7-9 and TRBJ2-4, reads DTGVSQNPRHKITKRGQNVTFRCDPISEHNRLYWYRQTLGQGPEFLTYFQNEAQLEKSRLLSDRFSAERPKGSFSTLEIQRTEQGDSAMYLCASSLGPRDRVKYFGAGTRLSVL.